Presented here are 23 T cell receptor beta chains from one specimen sequenced in a study of early T cells in non-severe SARS-CoV-2 infection. Via MiXCR, TCRdb re-called the 5' RACE reads, giving one row per CDR3 protein. The table records about 46,000 distinct CDR3 sequences, roughly 9.4% of them present only once. The starting material was whole blood, obtained at baseline. The receptors stem from an adult who was a healthcare worker with PCR-confirmed SARS-CoV-2 infection or an uninfected control (not recorded which).

This clonotype came up many times. The chain uses TRBV6-1 and TRBJ2-1; 10 positions match TRBD1. There are 14 residues in the CDR3. The V and J ends lost 1 base and 6 bases, in that order; junction bases with no gene match: 0. Germline lookup yields CDR1 MNHNS and CDR2 SASEGT. The CDR3 spells CASSEGTGGNEQFF. The DNA of the CDR3 is TGTGCCAGCAGTGAAGGGACAGGGGGCAATGAGCAGTTCTTC.

The chain is built from TRBV4-1 and TRBJ2-2, with TRBD1 matching 9 bases. Per the germline V gene, CDR1 is MGHRA and CDR2 is YSYEKL. Germline trimming cut 0 bases from V and 8 bases from J; bases unmatched to any gene: 16. CDR3 length: 19 amino acids. CDR3 DNA sequence: TGCGCCAGCAGCCAAGAGGCCATGACGGGACAGGGAAAGGTGGGGGAGCTGTTTTTT. As protein: CASSQEAMTGQGKVGELFF.

V usage is TRBV4-2 and J usage is TRBJ1-1; 9 nucleotides line up with TRBD1. The CDR3 is made up of 14 amino acids. With V trimmed by 2 bases and J by 6 bases, 4 bases remained unmatched. Germline loops: CDR1 LGHNA, CDR2 YNFKEQ. The CDR3 reads CASSQRTGVSEAFF. The CDR3 nucleotides are TGTGCCAGCAGCCAAAGGACAGGGGTTTCTGAAGCTTTCTTT.

This clonotype was counted many times. The V gene is TRBV30, the J gene TRBJ2-2; TRBD1 matches 7 bases. Looked up from germline, CDR1 is GTSNPN and CDR2 is SVGIG (reference sequence). The trim removed 5 bases at V and 0 bases at J, leaving 0 bases unmatched. CDR3 length: 13 amino acids. CDR3 nucleotides: TGTGCCTGGGGGACAGCGAACACCGGGGAGCTGTTTTTT. Translating it yields CAWGTANTGELFF.

In its sample, this clonotype was seen a few times. The chain couples TRBV18 to TRBJ1-2; 7 nucleotides match TRBD1. Germline values: CDR1 KGHSH, CDR2 LQKENI. V lost 4 bases and J lost 0; bases outside the gene matches: 5. This CDR3 is built from 15 residues. This chain's CDR3 is CASSLDRSTNYGYTF. The CDR3 DNA is TGTGCCAGCTCACTGGACAGGAGCACTAACTATGGCTACACCTTC.

V and J are TRBV6-6 and TRBJ2-7; 13 bases fit TRBD2. V was pared by 2 bases and J by 3 bases, with 4 bases of the junction left unmatched. This CDR3 is 16 amino acids long. The germline gives CDR1 MNHNY, CDR2 SVGAGI (reference sequence). This chain's CDR3 is CASSYPRLAGGYEQYF. CDR3 nucleotide sequence: TGTGCCAGCAGTTACCCTAGACTAGCGGGAGGCTACGAGCAGTACTTC.

This clonotype was counted a few times. The chain recombines TRBV20-1 with TRBJ2-1; D is possibly TRBD1 or TRBD2 (6 bases each). V was clipped by 3 bases and J by 9 bases, with 24 bases between them. CDR3 length: 16 residues. Germline CDR1 is DFQATT and CDR2 is SNEGSKA (reference sequence). This CDR3 reads CSARGGGRGFSGEQFF. The CDR3 DNA is TGCAGTGCTAGGGGGGGTGGCAGGGGTTTCTCGGGTGAGCAGTTCTTC.

This clonotype has ten or more counts. The J gene is TRBJ1-6, the V gene TRBV10-2, with D possibly being TRBD1 (5 bases). Between the trimmed V and J ends, which lost 4 bases and 15 bases, there was a span of 10 bases. From germline, CDR1 is WSHSY and CDR2 SAAADI. CDR3 length equals 11 residues. The CDR3 spells CASSGRDDLHF. Written as DNA, the CDR3 is TGCGCCAGCAGTGGAAGGGACGACCTCCACTTT.

This clonotype was seen only a few times. The CDR3 DNA follows: TGCGCCAGCAGCTTGTATGGACAGAGGGCTTACGAGCAGTACTTC. Translating it yields CASSLYGQRAYEQYF. The genes are TRBV5-1 and TRBJ2-7; a possible D gene is TRBD1 (6 bases). CDR3 length: 15 amino acids. Germline CDR1 reads SGHRS; CDR2 reads YFSETQ. V lost 1 base and J lost 4, with 15 bases in between.

This clonotype came up many times. This chain links TRBV16 with TRBJ1-1, with a weak D call TRBD1 (5 bases). Germline V lookup: CDR1 KGHSY, CDR2 FQNENV. This CDR3 has 15 residues. The germline V and J ends were trimmed by 1 base and 2 bases, with 11 bases remaining between them. The DNA for the CDR3 is TGTGCCAGCAGCCAATACCGGGACGGAAACACTGAAGCTTTCTTT. Translation gives CASSQYRDGNTEAFF.

This clonotype occurred a few times. This sequence joins TRBV6-5 and TRBJ2-3; D gene unclear. Germline lookup yields CDR1 MNHEY and CDR2 SVGAGI. The V gene lost 10 bases and the J gene lost 0 bases, with 11 bases spanning the gap. CDR3 size: 13 residues. The CDR3 spells CATWRGSTDTQYF. CDR3 DNA: TGTGCCACCTGGCGCGGCAGCACAGATACGCAGTATTTT.

This clonotype was picked up many times. The chain carries TRBV20-1 and TRBJ1-1; D may be TRBD1 (6 bases). Between the trimmed V and J ends, which lost 6 bases and 1 base, there was a span of 18 bases. The CDR3 extends over 15 amino acids. Germline CDR1 DFQATT, CDR2 SNEGSKA (reference sequence). Here the CDR3 reads CSAIEDSRPNTEAFF. The DNA of the CDR3 is TGCAGTGCGATCGAGGACAGCCGCCCGAACACTGAAGCTTTCTTT.

This clonotype has only a few counts. CDR3: CSALRVNTEAFF. In DNA, the CDR3 is TGCAGTGCTCTCAGGGTAAACACTGAAGCTTTCTTT. The chain uses TRBV20-1 and TRBJ1-1, with D perhaps matching TRBD1 (5 bases). Germline values: CDR1 DFQATT, CDR2 SNEGSKA (reference sequence). The V end was cut by 5 bases, the J end by 2 bases, with 9 bases between. The CDR3 length is 12 residues.

The chain combines TRBV30 with TRBJ2-2; unclear D gene. CDR3 length: 12 amino acids. Deletions cut 0 bases from V and 9 bases from J, with 8 bases between. Germline V gene lookup returns CDR1 GTSNPN and CDR2 SVGIG (reference sequence). CDR3 residues: CAWSVGSWELFF. The CDR3 DNA follows: TGTGCCTGGAGTGTAGGGTCCTGGGAGCTGTTTTTT.

Many counts were recorded for this clonotype. The chain carries TRBV2 and TRBJ2-3; D is tentatively TRBD1 or TRBD2 (6 bases each). Trimming shortened V by 6 bases and J by 1 base, and 17 bases separated the two germline ends. Per germline, CDR1 SNHLY and CDR2 FYNNEI. This CDR3 is 16 amino acids long. CDR3 coding DNA: TGTGCCAGCAGCCTCACCCCCGGGGGCGGCACAGATACGCAGTATTTT. This translates into CASSLTPGGGTDTQYF.

The CDR3 loop is CASSFSGLDYGYTF. The CDR3 coding sequence is TGTGCCAGCAGCTTCTCAGGCCTAGACTATGGCTACACCTTC. The gene calls are TRBV11-1 and TRBJ1-2; D ambiguous. The germline gives CDR1 SGHAT, CDR2 FQDESV (reference sequence). The length of the CDR3 is 14 residues. V was pared by 3 bases and J by 3 bases, with 11 bases between.

This clonotype was detected a few times. The V and J genes are TRBV28 and TRBJ2-7; 7 bases align to TRBD2. Germline V lookup: CDR1 MDHEN, CDR2 SYDVKM. CDR3 length: 13 residues. Losses at the gene ends were 7 bases for V and 3 bases for J; bases not matched to a gene: 6. CDR3 residues: CASNGGFNYEQYF. DNA for the CDR3: TGTGCCAGCAACGGGGGGTTTAACTACGAGCAGTACTTC.

This clonotype has at least ten counts. The chain is built from TRBV11-2 and TRBJ2-7; TRBD2 aligns across 9 bases. The V segment lost 5 bases and the J segment 6 bases; nucleotides outside the gene matches: 8. In germline, CDR1 is SGHAT, CDR2 FQNNGV. This CDR3 contains 14 residues. CDR3: CASSIPGLAVEQYF. As DNA, the CDR3 is TGTGCCAGCAGCATCCCGGGACTAGCTGTCGAGCAGTACTTC. Complete variable domain (other parts from reference TRBV11-2 and TRBJ2-7): EAGVAQSPRYKIIEKRQSVAFWCNPISGHATLYWYQQILGQGPKLLIQFQNNGVVDDSQLPKDRFSAERLKGVDSTLKIQPAKLEDSAVYLCASSIPGLAVEQYFGPGTRLTVT.

This clonotype was picked up many times. The chain couples TRBV7-6 to TRBJ1-3, with D unclear. This CDR3 is built from 13 residues. The germline V gene encodes CDR1 SGHVS and CDR2 FNYEAQ. V was shortened by 8 bases and J by 4 bases, with 12 bases between the two germline ends. For the CDR3, the DNA is TGTGCCAGCCGAGGTTATGGAGGAAACACCATATATTTT. Protein: CASRGYGGNTIYF.

The chain links TRBV29-1 to TRBJ2-3; D is unclear. The CDR3 covers 12 residues. Between the trimmed V and J ends, which lost 7 bases and 5 bases, there was a span of 13 bases. Germline V gene sequence: CDR1 SQVTM, CDR2 ANQGSEA. The CDR3 sequence is CSAIPLEDTQYF. The CDR3 region has the DNA TGCAGCGCAATCCCTCTTGAAGATACGCAGTATTTT.

This sequence joins TRBV18 and TRBJ2-5; unclear D gene. The ends were cut back, 1 base at V and 4 bases at J, with 7 bases in the middle. The length of the CDR3 is 13 residues. From germline, CDR1 is KGHSH and CDR2 LQKENI. CDR3 amino acids: CASSPQNTETQYF. The CDR3 bases are TGTGCCAGCTCACCACAGAATACAGAGACCCAGTACTTC.

A few counts support this clonotype. This rearrangement joins TRBV9 to TRBJ2-2, with TRBD2 matching 12 bases. Germline V gives CDR1 SGDLS, CDR2 YYNGEE. Trimming at V came to 4 bases and at J to 5 bases, leaving 3 bases not matched to a gene. The CDR3 contains 15 residues. CDR3 nucleotides: TGTGCCAGCAGCTCAGGACTAGCGGGGACCGGGGAGCTGTTTTTT. Translating gives CASSSGLAGTGELFF.

This clonotype occurred many times. J is TRBJ2-1 and V is TRBV18, with a weak D call TRBD2 (5 bases). The germline CDR1 and CDR2 sequences are KGHSH and LQKENI. V was cut by 3 bases and J by 7 bases, with 13 bases left in between. This CDR3 is built from 14 residues. As DNA, the CDR3 is TGTGCCAGCTCACCGGATCGGGGAGTAAATGAGCAGTTCTTC. It translates to CASSPDRGVNEQFF.